Listed below are T cell receptor beta chains from one sample, sequenced in a study of blood T cell repertoires in COVID-19. Using immunoSEQ multiplex PCR, the repertoire was profiled, and TCRdb retains in-frame clones only, with some absent. The profile shows 250,000 to 350,000 clones, around 87% of them singletons. The sequenced sample consisted of peripheral blood. These receptors originate from a woman aged 45-65 years who had recovered from COVID-19. The CDR3 runs from the conserved cysteine through the conserved F or W.

v_gene | CDR3aa
TRBV29-1 | CSVEMGSGETQYF
TRBV7-2 | CASSPTRGNQPQHF
TRBV7-8 | CASSPRLYQETQYF
TRBV4-2 | CASSQDQAREQFF
TRBV12-5 | CASGLQQGSGRDSPLHF
TRBV24-1 | CATSDPGHPYQETQYF
TRBV7-3 | CASSLGQGTEAFF
TRBV11-2 | CASSTTERVHTGELFF
TRBV19 | CASRRTGFYNEQFF
TRBV20-1 | CSASYQGNTDTQYF
TRBV27 | CASSPRLYNSPLHF
TRBV10-3 | CAISGGQNQETQYF
TRBV28 | CASSRDSSNQPQHF
TRBV18 | CASSWDRDTEAFF
TRBV12-5 | CASGLVTDNEQFF
TRBV30 | CAWGPPSSYNSPLHF
TRBV29-1 | CSVALAGGLIGEQFF
TRBV10-1 | CASSESPGDYGYTF
TRBV5-6 | CASSLVRRVAVTEAFF
TRBV2 | CASSQGTLRMEQYF
TRBV6-5 | CASSYRGSRGYTF
TRBV19 | CASSTQGVNAGNTIYF
TRBV7-2 | CASSLGGRFQETQYF
TRBV9 | CASSLRDYSYEQYF
TRBV28 | CASRAQTHGQGAYGYTF
TRBV27 | CASSFPTSTDTQYF